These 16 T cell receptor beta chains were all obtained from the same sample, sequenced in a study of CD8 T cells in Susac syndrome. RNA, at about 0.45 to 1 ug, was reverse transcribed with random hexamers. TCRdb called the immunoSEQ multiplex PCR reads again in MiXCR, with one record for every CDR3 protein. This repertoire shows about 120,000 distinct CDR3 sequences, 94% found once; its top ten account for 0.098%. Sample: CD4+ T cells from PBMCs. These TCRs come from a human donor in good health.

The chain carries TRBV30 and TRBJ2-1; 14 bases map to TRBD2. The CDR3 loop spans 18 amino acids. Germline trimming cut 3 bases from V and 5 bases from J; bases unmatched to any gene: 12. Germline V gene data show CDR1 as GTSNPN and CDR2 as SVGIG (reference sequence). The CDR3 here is CAWSAGTSGRFGNNEQFF. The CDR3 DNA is TGTGCCTGGAGCGCCGGGACTAGCGGGAGATTTGGTAACAATGAGCAGTTCTTC.

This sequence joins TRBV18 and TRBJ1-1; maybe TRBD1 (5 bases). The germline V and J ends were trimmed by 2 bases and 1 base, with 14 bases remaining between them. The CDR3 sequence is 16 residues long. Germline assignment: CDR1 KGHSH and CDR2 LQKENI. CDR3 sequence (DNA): TGTGCCAGCTCACCAATGAGGGGCGCGGGGAACACTGAAGCTTTCTTT. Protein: CASSPMRGAGNTEAFF. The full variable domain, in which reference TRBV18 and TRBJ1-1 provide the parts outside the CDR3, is NAGVMQNPRHLVRRRGQEARLRCSPMKGHSHVYWYRQLPEEGLKFMVYLQKENIIDESGMPKERFSAEFPKEGPSILRIQQVVRGDSAAYFCASSPMRGAGNTEAFFGQGTRLTVV.

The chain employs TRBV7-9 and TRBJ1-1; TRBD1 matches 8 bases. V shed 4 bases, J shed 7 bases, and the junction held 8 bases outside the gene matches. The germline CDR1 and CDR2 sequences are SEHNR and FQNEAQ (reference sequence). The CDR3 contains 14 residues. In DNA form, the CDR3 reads TGTGCCAGCAGCTCGTCCACGGGACAGGTTGAAGCTTTCTTT. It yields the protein CASSSSTGQVEAFF.

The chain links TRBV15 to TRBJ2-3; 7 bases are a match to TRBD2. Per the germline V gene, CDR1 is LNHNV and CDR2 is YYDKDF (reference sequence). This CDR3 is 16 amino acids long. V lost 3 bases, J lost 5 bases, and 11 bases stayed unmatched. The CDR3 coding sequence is TGTGCCACCAGCAGGGGGGGGAGCCCGGGTATAGATACGCAGTATTTT. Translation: CATSRGGSPGIDTQYF. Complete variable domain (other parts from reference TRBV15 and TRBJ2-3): DAMVIQNPRYQVTQFGKPVTLSCSQTLNHNVMYWYQQKSSQAPKLLFHYYDKDFNNEADTPDNFQSRRPNTSFCFLDIRSPGLGDTAMYLCATSRGGSPGIDTQYFGPGTRLTVL.

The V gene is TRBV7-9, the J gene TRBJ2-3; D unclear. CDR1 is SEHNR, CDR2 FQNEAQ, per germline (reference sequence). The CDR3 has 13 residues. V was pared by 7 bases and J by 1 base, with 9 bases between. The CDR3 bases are TGTGCCAGCACCTCGCCGGGCACAGATACGCAGTATTTT. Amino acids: CASTSPGTDTQYF.

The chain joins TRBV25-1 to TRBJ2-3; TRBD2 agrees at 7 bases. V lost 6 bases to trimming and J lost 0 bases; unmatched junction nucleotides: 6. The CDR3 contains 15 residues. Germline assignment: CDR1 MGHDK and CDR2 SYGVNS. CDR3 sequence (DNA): TGTGCCAGCAGGTTTGCGGGAGCTAGCACAGATACGCAGTATTTT. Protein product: CASRFAGASTDTQYF. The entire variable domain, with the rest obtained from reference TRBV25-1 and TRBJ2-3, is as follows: EADIYQTPRYLVIGTGKKITLECSQTMGHDKMYWYQQDPGMELHLIHYSYGVNSTEKGDLSSESTVSRIRTEHFPLTLESARPSHTSQYLCASRFAGASTDTQYFGPGTRLTVL.

The CDR3 region is CASSMPGSNEKLFF. CDR3 bases: TGTGCCAGCAGCATGCCCGGGAGCAATGAAAAACTGTTTTTT. V is TRBV5-4 and J is TRBJ1-4; D is ambiguous. Germline assignment: CDR1 SGHNT and CDR2 YYREEE (reference sequence). The CDR3 spans 14 residues. Trimming left V 4 bases short and J 5 bases short, with 12 bases between.

The CDR3 bases are TGTGCCAGCAGCTTAAGTGAGGCTGGGGCCAACGTCCTGACTTTC. Protein sequence: CASSLSEAGANVLTF. The rearrangement joins TRBV7-9 to TRBJ2-6; D is unclear. Trimming took 2 bases from V and 2 from J, leaving 7 bases between them. The germline CDR1 and CDR2 sequences are SEHNR and FQNEAQ (reference sequence). CDR3 length: 15 residues.

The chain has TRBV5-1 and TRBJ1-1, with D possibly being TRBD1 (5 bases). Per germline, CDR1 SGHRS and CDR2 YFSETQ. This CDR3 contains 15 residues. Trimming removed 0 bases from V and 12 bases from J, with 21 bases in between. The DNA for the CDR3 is TGCGCCAGCAGCTTGGGGGCCGGGACGGACAAGATCTCTTTCTTT. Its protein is CASSLGAGTDKISFF.

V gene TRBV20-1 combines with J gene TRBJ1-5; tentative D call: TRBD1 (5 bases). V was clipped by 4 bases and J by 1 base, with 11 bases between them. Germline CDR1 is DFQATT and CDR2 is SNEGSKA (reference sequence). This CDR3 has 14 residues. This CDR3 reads CSATPRDSNQPQHF. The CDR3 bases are TGCAGTGCTACCCCAAGGGACAGCAATCAGCCCCAGCATTTT.

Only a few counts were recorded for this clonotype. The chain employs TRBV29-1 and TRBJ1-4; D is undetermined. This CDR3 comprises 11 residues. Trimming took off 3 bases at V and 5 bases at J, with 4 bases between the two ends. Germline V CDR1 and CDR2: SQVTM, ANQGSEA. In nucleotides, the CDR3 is TGCAGCGTTGAGGGGAATGAAAAACTGTTTTTT. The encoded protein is CSVEGNEKLFF.

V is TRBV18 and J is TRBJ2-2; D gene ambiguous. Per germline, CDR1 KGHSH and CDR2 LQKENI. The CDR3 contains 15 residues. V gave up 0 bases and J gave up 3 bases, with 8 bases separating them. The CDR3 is CASSPPGTYTGELFF. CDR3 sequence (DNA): TGTGCCAGCTCACCACCGGGCACCTACACCGGGGAGCTGTTTTTT.

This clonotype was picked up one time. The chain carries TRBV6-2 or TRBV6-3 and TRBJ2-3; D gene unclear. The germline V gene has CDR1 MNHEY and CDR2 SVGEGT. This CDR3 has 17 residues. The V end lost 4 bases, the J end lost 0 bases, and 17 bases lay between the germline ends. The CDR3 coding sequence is TGTGCCAGCAGTTCGATTCAGTACTTGCGGAGCACAGATACGCAGTATTTT. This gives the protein CASSSIQYLRSTDTQYF.

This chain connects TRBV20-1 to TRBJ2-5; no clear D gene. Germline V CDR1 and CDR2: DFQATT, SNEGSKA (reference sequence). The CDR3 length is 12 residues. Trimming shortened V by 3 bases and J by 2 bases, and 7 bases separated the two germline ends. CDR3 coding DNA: TGCAGTGCTAGTCCAGGACAAGAGACCCAGTACTTC. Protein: CSASPGQETQYF.

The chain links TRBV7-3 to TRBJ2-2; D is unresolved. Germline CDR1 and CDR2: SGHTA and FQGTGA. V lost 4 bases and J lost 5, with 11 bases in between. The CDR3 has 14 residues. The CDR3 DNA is TGTGCCAGCAGCTCTTCGAGGAAGACCGGGGAGCTGTTTTTT. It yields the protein CASSSSRKTGELFF.

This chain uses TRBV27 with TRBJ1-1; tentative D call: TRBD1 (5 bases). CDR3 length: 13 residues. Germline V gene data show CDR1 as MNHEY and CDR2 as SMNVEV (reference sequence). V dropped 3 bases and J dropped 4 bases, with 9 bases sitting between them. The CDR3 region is CASSFTGTTEAFF. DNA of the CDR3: TGTGCCAGCAGTTTTACCGGGACCACTGAAGCTTTCTTT.